Listed here are 22 T cell receptor beta chains from one sample, sequenced in a study of cytotoxic CD8 clonotypes in ibrutinib-treated CLL. Data came from immunoSEQ multiplex PCR; TCRdb stores just in-frame clones and leaves some out. Among tens of thousands of clones listed, approximately 87% were seen once. Sequenced here: PBMCs, sampled after 24 months of ibrutinib treatment. These receptors came from a human donor with chronic lymphocytic leukemia.

In this sample, this clone turned up once. The J gene is TRBJ2-5, the V gene TRBV7-2; 7 positions agree with TRBD2. This CDR3 is built from 14 residues. Germline values: CDR1 SGHTA, CDR2 FQGNSA. V lost 2 bases to trimming and J lost 3 bases; unmatched junction nucleotides: 3. The CDR3 nucleotides are TGTGCCAGCAGCTTACTAGCGGATAAAGAGACCCAGTACTTC. Residues: CASSLLADKETQYF.

The chain carries TRBV5-1 and TRBJ2-1; TRBD2 aligns across 8 bases. In germline, CDR1 is SGHRS, CDR2 YFSETQ. V trimming: 0 bases; J trimming: 0 bases; junction bases outside the gene matches: 5. The CDR3 runs 17 residues. DNA of the CDR3: TGCGCCAGCAGCTTGGTGTCTAGCGGGCCCTCCTACAATGAGCAGTTCTTC. Its protein product is CASSLVSSGPSYNEQFF.

This chain links TRBV2 with TRBJ2-7; D perhaps matches TRBD1 (6 bases). CDR1 and CDR2 from the germline V gene are SNHLY and FYNNEI. Trimming pared 3 bases from V and 5 bases from J, leaving 11 bases between. The CDR3 runs 13 residues. The CDR3 DNA reads as TGTGCCAGCAGTGATTACAGGGACCACGAGCAGTACTTC. Its protein product is CASSDYRDHEQYF.

This clone has only a few counts. V gene TRBV5-4 combines with J gene TRBJ2-3; 11 bases map to TRBD2. The V and J ends lost 1 base and 6 bases, in that order; junction bases with no gene match: 7. CDR3 length equals 16 residues. CDR1 is SGHNT and CDR2 is YYREEE in the germline V gene (reference sequence). The chain's CDR3 is CASSLRASGGRDTQYF. In DNA, the CDR3 is TGTGCCAGCAGCTTGAGGGCTAGCGGGGGGCGGGATACGCAGTATTTT.

The chain is built from TRBV18 and TRBJ2-2, with TRBD2 identical over 8 bases. The V gene's germline CDR1 is KGHSH and CDR2 LQKENI. CDR3 length equals 15 residues. The trim removed 3 bases at V and 5 bases at J, leaving 5 bases unmatched. The CDR3 loop reads CASSPSGSQTGELFF. The CDR3 DNA follows: TGTGCCAGCTCACCCAGCGGGAGTCAAACCGGGGAGCTGTTTTTT.

The genes are TRBV7-8 and TRBJ1-4; unclear D gene. The CDR3 consists of 16 residues. V dropped 0 bases and J dropped 0 bases, with 8 bases sitting between them. Germline V gene sequence: CDR1 SGHVS, CDR2 FQNEAQ. The CDR3 nucleotides are TGTGCCAGCAGCTTAGCGGCAGGTTCAACTAATGAAAAACTGTTTTTT. Translated, it gives CASSLAAGSTNEKLFF.

The chain joins TRBV7-3 to TRBJ2-2; 12 bases map to TRBD2. The ends lost 5 bases at V and 4 bases at J; junction bases unmatched: 5. The germline gives CDR1 SGHTA, CDR2 FQGTGA. The CDR3 loop spans 16 amino acids. The CDR3 region is CASSGLLAGGTGELFF. CDR3 in DNA: TGTGCCAGCAGCGGACTACTAGCGGGAGGCACCGGGGAGCTGTTTTTT. Full variable domain (outside the CDR3, taken from reference TRBV7-3 and TRBJ2-2): GAGVSQTPSNKVTEKGKYVELRCDPISGHTALYWYRQSLGQGPEFLIYFQGTGAADDSGLPNDRFFAVRPEGSVSTLKIQRTERGDSAVYLCASSGLLAGGTGELFFGEGSRLTVL.

The chain carries TRBV5-1 and TRBJ2-1, with D possibly matching TRBD2 (7 bases). The CDR3 is 16 amino acids. Trimming removed 0 bases at V and 7 bases at J, with 17 bases between. CDR1 is SGHRS and CDR2 is YFSETQ in the germline V gene. The CDR3 protein is CASSLVTGRGGNEQFF. Here the CDR3 DNA reads TGCGCCAGCAGCTTGGTTACAGGGAGGGGAGGGAATGAGCAGTTCTTC.

V is TRBV6-1 and J is TRBJ1-2, with 8 bases aligning to TRBD1. The CDR3 has 16 residues. V dropped 1 base and J dropped 5; count of bases not matched to a gene: 9. The germline CDR1 and CDR2 sequences are MNHNS and SASEGT. CDR3 in DNA: TGTGCCAGCAGTGAAGTTGCAGGGGGCGATATATATGGCTACACCTTC. This encodes CASSEVAGGDIYGYTF.

The chain has TRBV6-6 and TRBJ2-1; TRBD2 matches 9 bases. Germline CDR1 and CDR2: MNHNY and SVGAGI (reference sequence). This CDR3 is built from 14 residues. V lost 2 bases, J lost 8 bases, and 4 bases stayed unmatched. CDR3 bases: TGTGCCAGCAGTTACGGACTAGCGTATTATGAGCAGTTCTTC. Its translation: CASSYGLAYYEQFF.

V is TRBV7-2 and J is TRBJ1-3; no clear D gene. The CDR3 sequence is 13 residues long. V lost 4 bases and J lost 4, with 8 bases in between. Germline loops: CDR1 SGHTA, CDR2 FQGNSA. The CDR3 sequence: CASSSGVGNTIYF. CDR3 DNA: TGTGCCAGCAGCTCGGGAGTCGGAAACACCATATATTTT.

The rearrangement links TRBV9 to TRBJ2-1, with TRBD2 matching 11 bases. The CDR3 is 15 residues long. After removal of 1 base from V and 6 bases from J, the junction contained 3 bases not matched to a gene. Per germline, CDR1 SGDLS and CDR2 YYNGEE. The DNA of the CDR3 is TGTGCCAGCAGCGTAACTAGCGGGAGCCCCAATGAGCAGTTCTTC. Translated, it gives CASSVTSGSPNEQFF. Drawing the rest from reference TRBV9 and TRBJ2-1, the complete variable domain is DSGVTQTPKHLITATGQRVTLRCSPRSGDLSVYWYQQSLDQGLQFLIQYYNGEERAKGNILERFSAQQFPDLHSELNLSSLELGDSALYFCASSVTSGSPNEQFFGPGTRLTVL.

The chain employs TRBV19 and TRBJ2-4, with a tentative D call TRBD2 (5 bases). The CDR3 length is 13 residues. Germline V CDR1 and CDR2: LNHDA, SQIVND (reference sequence). V was shortened by 3 bases and J by 4 bases, with 7 bases between the two germline ends. This CDR3 reads CASSMGSKNIQYF. In DNA, the CDR3 is TGTGCCAGTAGTATGGGGAGTAAAAACATTCAGTACTTC.

This clone was seen just once. V usage is TRBV18 and J usage is TRBJ1-6; D is uncertain. Between the trimmed V and J ends, which lost 2 bases and 7 bases, there was a span of 9 bases. Germline CDR1 is KGHSH and CDR2 is LQKENI. The CDR3 sequence is 14 residues long. The CDR3 nucleotides read TGTGCCAGCTCACCAGGGTTTTACAATTCACCCCTCCACTTT. This encodes CASSPGFYNSPLHF.

The V call is TRBV28, the J call TRBJ2-7; 7 bases map to TRBD1. V gave up 4 bases and J gave up 5 bases; unmatched junction bases: 11. The germline V gene has CDR1 MDHEN and CDR2 SYDVKM. There are 15 residues in the CDR3. The CDR3 protein is CASSSIQGNVHEQYF. DNA of the CDR3: TGTGCCAGCAGTTCTATACAGGGGAACGTCCACGAGCAGTACTTC.

The chain has TRBV15 and TRBJ2-1, with D possibly TRBD1 on 6 matching bases. Trimming took off 3 bases at V and 3 bases at J, with 27 bases between the two ends. The CDR3 spans 20 residues. CDR1 is LNHNV and CDR2 is YYDKDF in the germline V gene (reference sequence). In nucleotides, the CDR3 is TGTGCCACCAGCAGTCAATTGGGTGGACGCACTACGACAGGCTACAATGAGCAGTTCTTC. Its protein is CATSSQLGGRTTTGYNEQFF.

The J gene is TRBJ2-3, the V gene TRBV30, with D perhaps TRBD1 (6 bases). Germline CDR1 is GTSNPN and CDR2 is SVGIG (reference sequence). The CDR3 spans 16 residues. The ends were cut back, 2 bases at V and 3 bases at J, with 18 bases in the middle. The DNA for the CDR3 is TGTGCCTGGAGTACCATCAGGGGTCCCACGACAGATACGCAGTATTTT. Amino acids: CAWSTIRGPTTDTQYF.

This sequence joins TRBV1 and TRBJ1-1; the table's D call, TRBD1, was not checked against the DNA. TRBV1 is a known pseudogene. CDR3 length: 23 amino acids. CDR3 nucleotide sequence: TGCACCAGCAGCCAAGTCACTGAGGCCACTGACAGGCCCGGGACAGGAGGTGGCACTGAAGCTTTCTTT. It specifies CTSSQVTEATDRPGTGGGTEAFF.

The CDR3 is CASSSHGLGSTGELFF. The CDR3 coding sequence is TGTGCCAGCAGCTCCCACGGACTAGGGTCCACCGGGGAGCTGTTTTTT. The chain joins TRBV13 to TRBJ2-2, with TRBD2 matching 7 bases. CDR1 is PRHDT, CDR2 FYEKMQ, per germline (reference sequence). The length of the CDR3 is 16 residues. V was pared by 4 bases and J by 4 bases, with 9 bases of the junction left unmatched. Based on the CDR3 plus reference TRBV13 and TRBJ2-2, the full variable domain is AAGVIQSPRHLIKEKRETATLKCYPIPRHDTVYWYQQGPGQDPQFLISFYEKMQSDKGSIPDRFSAQQFSDYHSELNMSSLELGDSALYFCASSSHGLGSTGELFFGEGSRLTVL.

This rearrangement joins TRBV18 to TRBJ2-2; D is possibly TRBD2 (5 bases). Looked up from germline, CDR1 is KGHSH and CDR2 is LQKENI. The CDR3 covers 16 residues. The V and J ends lost 1 base and 1 base respectively, with 10 bases between them. This CDR3 is CASSPRGERNTGELFF. CDR3 nucleotide sequence: TGTGCCAGCTCACCACGTGGGGAGAGGAACACCGGGGAGCTGTTTTTT.

This clone was picked up one time. The V call is TRBV29-1, the J call TRBJ2-5, with TRBD1 as a possible D gene (6 bases). The germline CDR1 and CDR2 sequences are SQVTM and ANQGSEA. The CDR3 covers 13 residues. The V end was cut by 6 bases, the J end by 0 bases, with 11 bases between. Written as DNA, the CDR3 is TGCAGCGTCCCGAGGGGGAACCAAGAGACCCAGTACTTC. The encoded protein is CSVPRGNQETQYF.

J is TRBJ1-2 and V is TRBV5-1; D gene uncertain. V lost 0 bases and J 2 bases, leaving 14 bases between the germline ends. Germline V lookup: CDR1 SGHRS, CDR2 YFSETQ. The CDR3 runs to 16 residues. The CDR3 sequence: CASSLGALGENYGYTF. For the CDR3, the DNA is TGCGCCAGCAGCTTGGGGGCTCTCGGGGAGAACTATGGCTACACCTTC.